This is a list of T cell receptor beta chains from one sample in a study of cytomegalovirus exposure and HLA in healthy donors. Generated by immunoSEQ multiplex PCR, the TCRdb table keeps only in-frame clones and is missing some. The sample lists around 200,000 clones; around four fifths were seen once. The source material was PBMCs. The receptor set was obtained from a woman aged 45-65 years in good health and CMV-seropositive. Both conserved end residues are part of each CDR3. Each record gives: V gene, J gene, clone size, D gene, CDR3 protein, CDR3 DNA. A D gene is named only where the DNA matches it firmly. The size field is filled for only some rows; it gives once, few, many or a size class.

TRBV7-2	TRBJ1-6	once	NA	CASSLGPQGRNSPLHF	TGTGCCAGCAGCTTAGGACCACAGGGTCGGAATTCACCCCTCCACTTT
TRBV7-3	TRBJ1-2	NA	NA	CASSLTEGANYGYTF	TGTGCCAGCAGCTTAACAGAGGGGGCTAACTATGGCTACACCTTC
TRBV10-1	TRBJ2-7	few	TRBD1	CASSEGDRGMYF	TGCGCCAGCAGTGAGGGAGACAGGGGAATGTACTTC
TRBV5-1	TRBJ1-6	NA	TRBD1	CASQLGQDLDSPLHF	TGCGCCAGCCAACTCGGACAGGACCTCGATTCACCCCTCCACTTT
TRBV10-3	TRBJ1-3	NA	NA	CAISVSGSGNTIYF	TGTGCCATCAGCGTGAGTGGCTCTGGAAACACCATATATTTT
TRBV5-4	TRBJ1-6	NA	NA	CASRRFSGLNSPLHF	TGTGCCAGCAGACGATTTTCGGGGTTAAATTCACCCCTCCACTTT
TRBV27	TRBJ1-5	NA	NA	CASSPRSNQPQHF	TGTGCCAGCAGTCCCCGTAGCAATCAGCCCCAGCATTTT
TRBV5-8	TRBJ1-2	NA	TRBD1	CASRRTGSGYTF	TGTGCCAGCAGAAGGACAGGGAGTGGCTACACCTTC
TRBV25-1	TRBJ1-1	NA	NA	CASSEDRLAYTEAFF	TGTGCCAGCAGTGAAGACCGTTTAGCTTACACTGAAGCTTTCTTT
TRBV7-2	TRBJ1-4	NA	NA	CASSPLSGQPNEKLFF	TGTGCCAGCAGCCCCCTATCCGGACAGCCCAATGAAAAACTGTTTTTT
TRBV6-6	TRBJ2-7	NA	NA	CASSSRGSGNYEQYF	TGTGCCAGCAGTTCCCGGGGTTCAGGCAACTACGAGCAGTACTTC
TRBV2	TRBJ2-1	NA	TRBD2	CASSPGTSGINEQFF	TGTGCCAGCAGCCCCGGGACTAGCGGAATAAATGAGCAGTTCTTC
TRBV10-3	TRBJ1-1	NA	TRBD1	CAISAMTGVNTEAFF	TGTGCCATCAGTGCCATGACAGGGGTGAACACTGAAGCTTTCTTT
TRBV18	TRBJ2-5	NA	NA	CASSGQMAETQYF	TGTGCCAGCTCCGGACAGATGGCAGAGACCCAGTACTTC
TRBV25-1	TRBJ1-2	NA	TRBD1	CASSTTGQGRIYTF	TGTGCCAGCAGTACCACAGGACAGGGGCGGATTTACACCTTC
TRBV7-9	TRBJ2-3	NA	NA	CSSSLQGTTDTQYF	TGTTCCAGCAGCTTACAGGGAACCACAGATACGCAGTATTTT